A single T cell receptor (beta chain) is shown here with its context. Its antigen is as yet unknown. The data belong to a study of human T cells and chemical hapten exposure. For the study at large: Weekly scalp doses of diphenylcyclopropenone were given to patients during the approximately 23-week study. Whole-study findings and limits: Every donor had alopecia, and their immune response may therefore differ from healthy people's.

One entry per CDR3 protein results from TCRdb running MiXCR on the RACE reads. Counted here are about 110,000 distinct CDR3 sequences, 12% occurring once; the ten biggest clones make up 1.6%. Documented time point: pre-sensitization, week 0. Specified treatment: therapeutic diphenylcyclopropenone sensitization with weekly scalp DPC. With 2 bases removed from V and 14 bases from J, the gap between germline ends came to 18 bases. Germline V CDR1 and CDR2: SGHVS, FQNEAQ. CDR3 size: 13 residues. The source of this sequence is a woman aged 45-65 years with alopecia areata. Some clones in this sample may be carry-over from other donors' samples. The chain couples TRBV7-8 to TRBJ1-1; the D gene is possibly TRBD1 (6 bases). The specimen was whole blood, collected in connection with sensitization to the hapten diphenylcyclopropenone (DPC). As DNA, the CDR3 is TGTGCCAGCAGCTTACCTCAACTAAGGACAGCCTTCTTT. Its translation is CASSLPQLRTAFF.